Included here is one T cell receptor beta chain sequence, with context. Its target antigen remains unknown. Base-call qualities are not available, and no considerably larger clone is one nucleotide away. Data came from an Illumina NovaSeq 6000. cDNA libraries for TCRalpha and TCRbeta were prepared by 5'RACE using constant-segment primers, with sample barcodes and unique molecular identifiers added. Trizol reagent was used to extract RNA from every sample. Library amplification was performed in two PCR steps, and a second sample barcode and Illumina TruSeq adapters were introduced in the second step. Sequencing of the libraries was done on an Illumina NovaSeq, producing 2 x 150 bp paired-end reads. As for how the authors treated the data: Reads were demultiplexed and collapsed into UMI-guided consensus sequences with migec v1.2.7. Using mixcr v2.1.11, UMI consensuses were aligned to TRA and TRB V and J templates and then assembled into clonotypes. A clonotype was counted as expanded or contracted only when both edgeR and NoisET called the clonotype significant, with the noise models trained on biological replicates. For edgeR calls, a false discovery rate-adjusted p below 0.01 and a log2 fold-change threshold of 1 were applied. As an exploratory analysis of dynamics, PCA with hierarchical clustering was applied to max-normalized trajectories of the 1000 most abundant clonotypes. Separately sequenced CD4+ and CD8+ repertoires were used to assign the CD4 or CD8 phenotype of responding clones. TCRdb trimmed the raw reads at Q25, called clones with MiXCR and kept productive beta chains. All rows with the same CDR3 protein become a single entry with the most common DNA and genes. The V and J calls were not made by the authors but by TCRdb's processing. This sample has about 110,000 distinct CDR3 sequences in its table, and roughly 19% of those were observed once. Clones ranked in the top ten supply about 6% of the sample.

CDR1 and CDR2 are drawn from the germline V gene: MNHEY, SVGEGT. The CDR3 contains 14 residues, cysteine and phenylalanine counted. CDR3 DNA is the only sequence kept; it has 42 bases, read in frame from the first base. Trimming takes 7 bases from V and 9 bases from J, and the germline ends sit 19 bases apart. The source of the sample is a study of T-cell memory formation after mild COVID-19 (dated by TCRdb to about 2021). Regarding the research as a whole: TCR sequence clusters from the two donors were found to be largely donor specific. T-cell clones expanding and contracting after mild COVID-19 in a couple of donors were tracked by longitudinal TCRalpha and TCRbeta repertoire sequencing. The cohort comprised two young, previously healthy adult volunteers, one female and one male. Study-level results and caveats: Some responding clones were found in pre-infection memory, which suggests that pre-existing cross-reactive memory T cells took part in the SARS-CoV-2 response. From day 15 to 85, contracting clones showed balanced CD4/CD8 phenotypes, whereas a second wave of clones that expanded from day 15 to 37 leaned towards CD4+. The second-wave clones that peaked on day 37 were not confirmed to be SARS-CoV-2 specific. Only a couple of mild cases were covered in the study, and larger cohorts including severe cases with pre-infection samples were considered necessary. Contracting CD4+ clones were located mainly in the CM and EM memory subsets, whereas CD8+ clones were found to be enriched in EMRA.

PBMCs were isolated by Ficoll-Paque density gradient centrifugation. The V gene is TRBV6-2 or TRBV6-3 and the J gene is TRBJ2-1; the D gene is perhaps TRBD1, on 5 matching bases. What was sequenced was PBMCs or a T cell subset sorted from them (not recorded which). This TCR derives from a man younger than 30 who had mild COVID-19 (a few samples of this study predate the infection). The sample titles of this study are shuffled in the database, so cell type and time point are left out; the donor was told from shared clones. The base sequence is TGTGCCAGCACCCCGCACGCAGGGATTGGTGAGCAGTTCTTC. It encodes CASTPHAGIGEQFF.